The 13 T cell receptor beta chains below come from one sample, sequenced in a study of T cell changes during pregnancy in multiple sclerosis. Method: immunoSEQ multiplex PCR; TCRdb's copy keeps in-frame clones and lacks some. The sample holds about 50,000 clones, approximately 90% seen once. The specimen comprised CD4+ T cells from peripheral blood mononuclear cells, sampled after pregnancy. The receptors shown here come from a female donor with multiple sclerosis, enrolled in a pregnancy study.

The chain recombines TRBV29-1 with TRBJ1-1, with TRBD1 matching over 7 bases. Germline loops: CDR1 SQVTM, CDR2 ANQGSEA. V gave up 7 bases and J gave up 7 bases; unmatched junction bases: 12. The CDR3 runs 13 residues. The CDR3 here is CSAATGPLYEAFF. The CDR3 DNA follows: TGCAGCGCCGCGACAGGGCCACTTTATGAAGCTTTCTTT.

The CDR3 nucleotides read TGTGCCAGCAGCGCAAGACTAGCGGGAGGGAGGACAGATACGCAGTATTTT. Protein product: CASSARLAGGRTDTQYF. The V gene is TRBV11-2, the J gene TRBJ2-3, with 14 bases identical to TRBD2. CDR3 length equals 17 residues. Germline CDR1 SGHAT, CDR2 FQNNGV. V gave up 5 bases and J gave up 3 bases; unmatched junction bases: 7.

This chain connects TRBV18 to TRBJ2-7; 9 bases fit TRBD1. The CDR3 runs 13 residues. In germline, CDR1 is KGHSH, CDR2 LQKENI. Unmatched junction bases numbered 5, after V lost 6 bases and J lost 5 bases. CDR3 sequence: CASSRDRADEQYF. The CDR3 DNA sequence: TGTGCCAGCTCCCGGGACAGGGCGGACGAGCAGTACTTC.

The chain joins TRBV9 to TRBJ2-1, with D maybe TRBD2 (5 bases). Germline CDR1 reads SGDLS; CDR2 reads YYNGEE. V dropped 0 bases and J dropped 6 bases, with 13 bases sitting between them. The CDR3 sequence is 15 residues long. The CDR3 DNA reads TGTGCCAGCAGCGTAGCTAGTAGGCTAGCCAATGAGCAGTTCTTC. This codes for CASSVASRLANEQFF.

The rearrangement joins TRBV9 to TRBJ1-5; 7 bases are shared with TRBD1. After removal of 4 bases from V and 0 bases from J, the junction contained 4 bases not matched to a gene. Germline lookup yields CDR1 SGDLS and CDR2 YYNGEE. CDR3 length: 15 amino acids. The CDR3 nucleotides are TGTGCCAGCAGCCCCGGGGACAGTAGCAATCAGCCCCAGCATTTT. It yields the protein CASSPGDSSNQPQHF. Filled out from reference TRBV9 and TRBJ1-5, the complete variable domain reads DSGVTQTPKHLITATGQRVTLRCSPRSGDLSVYWYQQSLDQGLQFLIQYYNGEERAKGNILERFSAQQFPDLHSELNLSSLELGDSALYFCASSPGDSSNQPQHFGDGTRLSIL.

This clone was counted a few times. The CDR3 DNA reads TGTGCCAGCAGCCAATTCCCCAGGGAAACTTTCTTT. It specifies CASSQFPRETFF. The V gene is TRBV16, the J gene TRBJ1-1; a possible D gene is TRBD1 (5 bases). V was shortened by 1 base and J by 12 bases, with 12 bases between the two germline ends. The CDR3 is 12 residues long. Germline values: CDR1 KGHSY, CDR2 FQNENV.

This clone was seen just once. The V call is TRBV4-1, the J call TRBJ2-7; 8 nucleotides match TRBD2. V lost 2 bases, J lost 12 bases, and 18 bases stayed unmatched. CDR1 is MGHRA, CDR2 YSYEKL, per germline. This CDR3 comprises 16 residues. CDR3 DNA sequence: TGCGCCAGCAGCCAACCCACCGGCGCGGGAGGTACCCCGCCGTACTTC. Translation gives CASSQPTGAGGTPPYF.

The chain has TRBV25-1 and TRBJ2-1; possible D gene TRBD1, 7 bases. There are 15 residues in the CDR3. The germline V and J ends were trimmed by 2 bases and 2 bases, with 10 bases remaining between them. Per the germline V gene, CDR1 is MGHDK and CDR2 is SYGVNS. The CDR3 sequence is CASSEGGGPYNEQFF. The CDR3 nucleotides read TGTGCCAGCAGTGAAGGAGGGGGCCCCTACAATGAGCAGTTCTTC.

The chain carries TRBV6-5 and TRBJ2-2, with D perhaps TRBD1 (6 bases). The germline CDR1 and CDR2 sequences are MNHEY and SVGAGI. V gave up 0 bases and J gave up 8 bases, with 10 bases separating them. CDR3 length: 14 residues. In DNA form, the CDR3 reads TGTGCCAGCAGTTACTCGAGGGGGAGAGGGGAGCTGTTTTTT. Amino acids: CASSYSRGRGELFF.

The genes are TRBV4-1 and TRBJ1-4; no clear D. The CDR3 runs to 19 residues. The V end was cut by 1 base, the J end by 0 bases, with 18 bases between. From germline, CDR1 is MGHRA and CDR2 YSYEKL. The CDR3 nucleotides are TGCGCCAGCAGCCAAGTGCGATCTCGGCAGCGCTCAACTAATGAAAAACTGTTTTTT. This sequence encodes CASSQVRSRQRSTNEKLFF.

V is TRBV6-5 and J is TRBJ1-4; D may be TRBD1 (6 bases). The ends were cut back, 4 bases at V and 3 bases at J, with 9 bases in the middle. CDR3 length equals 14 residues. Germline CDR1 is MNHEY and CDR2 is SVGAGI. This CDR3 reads CASSSGGPNEKLFF. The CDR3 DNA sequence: TGTGCCAGCAGTTCGGGGGGGCCTAATGAAAAACTGTTTTTT.

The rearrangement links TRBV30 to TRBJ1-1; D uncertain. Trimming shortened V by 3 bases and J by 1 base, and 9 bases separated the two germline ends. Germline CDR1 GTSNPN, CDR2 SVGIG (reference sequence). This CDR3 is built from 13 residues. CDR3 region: CAWRGAGNTEAFF. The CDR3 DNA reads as TGTGCCTGGAGAGGTGCAGGGAACACTGAAGCTTTCTTT.

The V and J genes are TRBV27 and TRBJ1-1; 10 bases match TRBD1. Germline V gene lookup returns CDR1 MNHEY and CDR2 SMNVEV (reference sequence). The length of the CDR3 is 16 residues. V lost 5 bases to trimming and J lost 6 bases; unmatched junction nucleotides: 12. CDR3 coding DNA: TGTGCCAGCAGTCCTCGGGACAGGGGATTGTGGTCTGAAGCTTTCTTT. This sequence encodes CASSPRDRGLWSEAFF.